The 21 T cell receptor beta chains given below trace back to one sample, sequenced in a study of radiation and T cells in renal cell carcinoma. Method: immunoSEQ multiplex PCR; TCRdb's copy keeps in-frame clones and lacks some. Here the sample spans 100,000 to 150,000 clones, around 85% being singletons. Time point of the sample: blood 2 weeks post-SBRT. Sample treatment: 15 Gy SBRT to primary tumor, nephrectomy 4 weeks later. Sample: blood, taken from a patient whose treatment included radiotherapy and nephrectomy. The source is a man aged 50-60 years with renal cell carcinoma.

The V gene is TRBV4-3, the J gene TRBJ2-3, with D possibly being TRBD1 or TRBD2 (5 bases each). The V end lost 0 bases, the J end lost 6 bases, and 19 bases lay between the germline ends. Per the germline V gene, CDR1 is LGHNA and CDR2 is YSLEER. The CDR3 runs 17 residues. CDR3 in amino acids: CASSQDWGRDATDTQYF. The CDR3 DNA sequence: TGCGCCAGCAGCCAAGATTGGGGCAGGGACGCCACTGATACGCAGTATTTT.

CDR3 sequence reads: CASSYSSGGASEQYF. The CDR3 DNA reads TGTGCCAGCAGTTACAGTAGCGGGGGGGCCTCCGAGCAGTACTTC. The chain combines TRBV6-5 with TRBJ2-7; TRBD2 agrees at 11 bases. The CDR3 has 15 residues. Germline V gene lookup returns CDR1 MNHEY and CDR2 SVGAGI. Germline trimming cut 2 bases from V and 6 bases from J; bases unmatched to any gene: 6.

The genes are TRBV25-1 and TRBJ2-6; TRBD1 is a possible D gene (6 bases). The CDR3 extends over 16 amino acids. Trimming cost V 8 bases and J 0 bases, with 14 bases left between them. Germline V gene data show CDR1 as MGHDK and CDR2 as SYGVNS. The CDR3 DNA is TGTGCCAGCGGTGGACAGTTTATCTCTGGGGCCAACGTCCTGACTTTC. Its translation: CASGGQFISGANVLTF. Full variable domain (remainder filled in from reference TRBV25-1 and TRBJ2-6): EADIYQTPRYLVIGTGKKITLECSQTMGHDKMYWYQQDPGMELHLIHYSYGVNSTEKGDLSSESTVSRIRTEHFPLTLESARPSHTSQYLCASGGQFISGANVLTFGAGSRLTVL.

The chain carries TRBV7-2 and TRBJ2-7; D uncertain. The germline V gene encodes CDR1 SGHTA and CDR2 FQGNSA. This CDR3 region has 13 residues. V lost 2 bases and J lost 2, with 7 bases in between. The CDR3 sequence: CASSLRLAYEQYF. The DNA of the CDR3 is TGTGCCAGCAGCTTACGGCTAGCCTACGAGCAGTACTTC.

With regard to this clone: Other DNA sequences of this sample code for an identical CDR3. This chain connects TRBV10-3 to TRBJ1-1; tentative D call: TRBD1 (6 bases). Germline assignment: CDR1 ENHRY and CDR2 SYGVKD. Trimming pared 4 bases from V and 1 base from J, leaving 7 bases between. This CDR3 contains 13 residues. The CDR3 coding sequence is TGTGCCATCAGTGGCAGGGGGAACACTGAAGCTTTCTTT. It yields the protein CAISGRGNTEAFF.

On this clone: This CDR3 is also generated by other DNA sequences in the sample. The chain links TRBV29-1 to TRBJ2-6; D unclear. The CDR3 runs to 13 residues. Trimming took 6 bases from V and 0 from J, leaving 6 bases between them. Germline CDR1 SQVTM, CDR2 ANQGSEA. The CDR3 here is CSVVYSGANVLTF. The CDR3 DNA follows: TGCAGCGTGGTGTACTCTGGGGCCAACGTCCTGACTTTC. The full variable domain, in which reference TRBV29-1 and TRBJ2-6 provide the parts outside the CDR3, is SAVISQKPSRDICQRGTSLTIQCQVDSQVTMMFWYRQQPGQSLTLIATANQGSEATYESGFVIDKFPISRPNLTFSTLTVSNMSPEDSSIYLCSVVYSGANVLTFGAGSRLTVL.

This rearrangement joins TRBV14 to TRBJ2-3; D possibly corresponds to TRBD2 (5 bases). V lost 2 bases and J 2 bases, leaving 14 bases between the germline ends. CDR3 size: 16 residues. From germline, CDR1 is SGHDN and CDR2 FVKESK. DNA for the CDR3: TGTGCCAGCAGCCAACAACTAGGCAGTTACACAGATACGCAGTATTTT. Translating it yields CASSQQLGSYTDTQYF.

J is TRBJ1-2 and V is TRBV9; D possibly corresponds to TRBD1 (5 bases). V was shortened by 3 bases and J by 8 bases, with 17 bases between the two germline ends. Germline V gives CDR1 SGDLS, CDR2 YYNGEE. This CDR3 is 14 amino acids long. Here the CDR3 reads CASSATGGNRGYTF. CDR3 sequence (DNA): TGTGCCAGCAGCGCAACGGGCGGTAACAGGGGCTACACCTTC.

This clone occurred once. V gene TRBV9 combines with J gene TRBJ2-2, with 12 bases lining up with TRBD1. CDR1 and CDR2 from the germline V gene are SGDLS and YYNGEE. The CDR3 covers 16 residues. The ends lost 0 bases at V and 7 bases at J; junction bases unmatched: 4. The DNA for the CDR3 is TGTGCCAGCAGCGTAGGGGGACAGGGGGCCAACGGGGAGCTGTTTTTT. It encodes CASSVGGQGANGELFF.

The J gene is TRBJ1-6, the V gene TRBV7-9; D is undetermined. Germline V CDR1 and CDR2: SEHNR, FQNEAQ (reference sequence). V was cut by 3 bases and J by 6 bases, with 12 bases left in between. CDR3 length equals 15 residues. For the CDR3, the DNA is TGTGCCAGCAGCTTCGGTACCCTCTTTAATTCACCCCTCCACTTT. Its translation: CASSFGTLFNSPLHF.

The chain employs TRBV7-9 and TRBJ2-7; 8 bases are shared with TRBD1. This CDR3 is built from 14 residues. Germline CDR1 is SEHNR and CDR2 is FQNEAQ (reference sequence). V was clipped by 5 bases and J by 1 base; unmatched bases: 4. CDR3 in amino acids: CASSLQGVSYEQYF. The DNA of the CDR3 is TGTGCCAGCAGCCTACAGGGGGTATCCTACGAGCAGTACTTC.

This chain uses TRBV18 with TRBJ1-4; D gene ambiguous. Germline CDR1 and CDR2: KGHSH and LQKENI. V lost 0 bases and J 1 base, leaving 9 bases between the germline ends. This CDR3 comprises 16 residues. The CDR3 is CASSPPSGRTNEKLFF. Here the CDR3 DNA reads TGTGCCAGCTCACCACCATCGGGGAGAACTAATGAAAAACTGTTTTTT.

The V gene is TRBV6-6, the J gene TRBJ1-3; possible D gene TRBD1, 5 bases. Trimming pared 5 bases from V and 0 bases from J, leaving 11 bases between. Germline V gene sequence: CDR1 MNHNY, CDR2 SVGAGI (reference sequence). The CDR3 runs 15 residues. CDR3 coding DNA: TGTGCCAGCAGTCGTACAGGAAGCTCTGGAAACACCATATATTTT. Translated: CASSRTGSSGNTIYF.

This clone was observed a single time. The chain joins TRBV5-1 to TRBJ1-1, with no clear D. The CDR3 is 13 residues long. Trimming cost V 4 bases and J 2 bases, with 9 bases left between them. Per the germline V gene, CDR1 is SGHRS and CDR2 is YFSETQ. Here the CDR3 DNA reads TGCGCCAGCAGCGGAGGCCAAAACACTGAAGCTTTCTTT. This codes for CASSGGQNTEAFF.

The chain employs TRBV6-5 and TRBJ2-1; tentatively, D is TRBD2 (5 bases). The germline V gene encodes CDR1 MNHEY and CDR2 SVGAGI. The CDR3 runs 14 residues. V was shortened by 1 base and J by 7 bases, with 11 bases between the two germline ends. CDR3 in amino acids: CASSYYRTGNEQFF. Here the CDR3 DNA reads TGTGCCAGCAGTTACTACCGGACGGGAAATGAGCAGTTCTTC.

The J gene is TRBJ2-1, the V gene TRBV5-1; D tentatively fits TRBD1 or TRBD2 (5 bases each). V was clipped by 4 bases and J by 8 bases, with 13 bases between them. CDR1 is SGHRS and CDR2 is YFSETQ in the germline V gene. CDR3 length: 13 amino acids. CDR3 in DNA: TGCGCCAGCAGCCGGGACCCACCCCATGAGCAGTTCTTC. This translates into CASSRDPPHEQFF.

The chain recombines TRBV6-5 with TRBJ1-1; D not resolved. This CDR3 is 12 amino acids long. The V gene lost 3 bases and the J gene lost 10 bases, with 12 bases spanning the gap. In germline, CDR1 is MNHEY, CDR2 SVGAGI. The CDR3 region is CASSYSGGIAFF. The CDR3 nucleotides read TGTGCCAGCAGTTATTCTGGAGGGATAGCTTTCTTT.

This chain links TRBV30 with TRBJ1-6; D not certain. V lost 2 bases to trimming and J lost 6 bases, with 17 bases between them. This CDR3 is built from 16 residues. Germline V gene lookup returns CDR1 GTSNPN and CDR2 SVGIG (reference sequence). CDR3 coding DNA: TGTGCCTGGAGTCCTTTCGAGGGCGCGGGTAATTCACCCCTCCACTTT. Translation: CAWSPFEGAGNSPLHF. Complete variable domain (other parts from reference TRBV30 and TRBJ1-6): SQTIHQWPATLVQPVGSPLSLECTVEGTSNPNLYWYRQAAGRGLQLLFYSVGIGQISSEVPQNLSASRPQDRQFILSSKKLLLSDSGFYLCAWSPFEGAGNSPLHFGNGTRLTVT.

This clone was seen only a few times. J is TRBJ1-1 and V is TRBV7-9; D is uncertain. V was shortened by 4 bases and J by 4 bases, with 10 bases between the two germline ends. Germline V gene data show CDR1 as SEHNR and CDR2 as FQNEAQ (reference sequence). The CDR3 covers 13 residues. The CDR3 spells CASSSGRSTEAFF. Here the CDR3 DNA reads TGTGCCAGCAGCTCGGGCAGAAGCACTGAAGCTTTCTTT. Looking up the rest from reference TRBV7-9 and TRBJ1-1 gives the full variable domain: DTGVSQNPRHKITKRGQNVTFRCDPISEHNRLYWYRQTLGQGPEFLTYFQNEAQLEKSRLLSDRFSAERPKGSFSTLEIQRTEQGDSAMYLCASSSGRSTEAFFGQGTRLTVV.

The gene calls are TRBV10-1 and TRBJ2-1; no reliable D call. The germline V gene encodes CDR1 WNHNN and CDR2 SYGVQD (reference sequence). The CDR3 is 19 amino acids. V was shortened by 0 bases and J by 0 bases, with 18 bases between the two germline ends. The CDR3 sequence is CASSESDFGRKSSYNEQFF. The CDR3 nucleotides are TGCGCCAGCAGTGAGTCGGATTTTGGCCGTAAAAGCTCCTACAATGAGCAGTTCTTC.

The chain uses TRBV19 and TRBJ2-2, with 10 bases matching TRBD2. CDR1 LNHDA and CDR2 SQIVND come from the germline V gene (reference sequence). This CDR3 has 16 amino acids. V was clipped by 4 bases and J by 7 bases; unmatched bases: 9. CDR3 sequence reads: CASSTIAGGAIGELFF. CDR3 in DNA: TGTGCCAGTAGTACCATAGCGGGAGGAGCGATCGGGGAGCTGTTTTTT.